The 14 T cell receptor beta chains presented below share a single source sample, sequenced in a study of OX40 agonist ivuxolimab in advanced cancers. Library method: the immunoSEQ multiplex PCR assay. Sourced from immuneACCESS, this table was stored by TCRdb with only in-frame sequences that have V and J called. A share of the clones is absent; for the studies checked, an unresolved V gene accounts for under half, and the remainder has no known explanation. For this sample the table gives around 21,000 clones, of which about 83% were detected only once. The ten largest account for over 15% of the sample. Sample: CD4+ or CD8+ T cells sorted from blood, taken in a trial of the OX40 agonist ivuxolimab. The receptor source for this set is an adult with an advanced solid tumor such as melanoma, head and neck, liver or kidney cancer.

The chain uses TRBV30 and TRBJ2-1; 8 bases align to TRBD2. V gave up 0 bases and J gave up 7 bases; unmatched junction bases: 5. CDR3 length: 14 residues. The germline V gene has CDR1 GTSNPN and CDR2 SVGIG (reference sequence). The CDR3 DNA reads TGTGCCTGGAGTGTCCCGGGACTAGAGAATGAGCAGTTCTTC. Translation: CAWSVPGLENEQFF.

The chain couples TRBV6-1 to TRBJ2-1, with D perhaps matching TRBD1 (5 bases). Germline CDR1 reads MNHNS; CDR2 reads SASEGT. There are 15 residues in the CDR3. V was trimmed by 3 bases and J by 2 bases, leaving 11 bases between them. As DNA, the CDR3 is TGTGCCAGCAGTGATGGGGCAGGGACCTACAATGAGCAGTTCTTC. It specifies CASSDGAGTYNEQFF.

The V call is TRBV4-1, the J call TRBJ1-5, with D unclear. The V and J ends lost 0 bases and 0 bases respectively, with 9 bases between them. The CDR3 totals 16 residues. The germline CDR1 and CDR2 sequences are MGHRA and YSYEKL. CDR3: CASSQDPSYSNQPQHF. In DNA form, the CDR3 reads TGCGCCAGCAGCCAAGACCCGTCTTATAGCAATCAGCCCCAGCATTTT.

This chain joins TRBV6-6 and TRBJ1-2; a weak D match, TRBD1 (5 bases). Germline-derived CDR1 and CDR2 are MNHNY and SVGAGI (reference sequence). Trimming pared 7 bases from V and 2 bases from J, leaving 11 bases between. The CDR3 is made up of 13 amino acids. The CDR3 nucleotides read TGTGCCAGCAAGGAGGCAGGGAACTATGGCTACACCTTC. As protein: CASKEAGNYGYTF.

The DNA for the CDR3 is TGTGCCAGCAGCCTCCGGGACAACTCCTACGAGCAGTACTTC. Amino acid sequence: CASSLRDNSYEQYF. The V and J genes are TRBV5-5 and TRBJ2-7; TRBD1 is a possible D gene (6 bases). The germline V gene encodes CDR1 SGHKS and CDR2 YYEKEE (reference sequence). Trimming stripped 4 bases from V and 0 bases from J, with 11 bases between. This CDR3 has 14 residues.

The chain employs TRBV7-3 and TRBJ2-3; no reliable D call. This CDR3 is built from 13 residues. The germline gives CDR1 SGHTA, CDR2 FQGTGA. V shed 2 bases and J shed 5 bases, with 8 bases lying between them. The DNA for the CDR3 is TGTGCCAGCAGCTTATATTCGAGAGATACGCAGTATTTT. Protein: CASSLYSRDTQYF.

The chain couples TRBV5-1 to TRBJ2-1, with 12 bases lining up with TRBD2. V trimming: 0 bases; J trimming: 1 base; junction bases outside the gene matches: 5. This CDR3 comprises 18 residues. CDR1 and CDR2 from the germline V gene are SGHRS and YFSETQ. The CDR3 nucleotides are TGCGCCAGCAGCTTGGGACTAGCGGGAGCCTCTTCCTACAATGAGCAGTTCTTC. Translating gives CASSLGLAGASSYNEQFF.

V usage is TRBV21-1 and J usage is TRBJ2-7; the DNA was not compared with TRBD1, the D call given in the table. TRBV21-1 is described as a pseudogene. The CDR3 extends over 14 amino acids. CDR3 coding DNA: TGTGCCAGCAGCCCGCGACAGGGTCTGGGGGAGCAGTACTTC. This gives the protein CASSPRQGLGEQYF.

The chain recombines TRBV18 with TRBJ2-2, with D possibly called TRBD1 or TRBD2 (6 bases each). V was pared by 3 bases and J by 1 base, with 12 bases between. The CDR3 contains 16 residues. CDR1 and CDR2 from the germline V gene are KGHSH and LQKENI. DNA of the CDR3: TGTGCCAGCTCACCTGACAAGGGGGGGAACACCGGGGAGCTGTTTTTT. This codes for CASSPDKGGNTGELFF.

This clone was counted once. The chain recombines TRBV5-5 with TRBJ1-1; no reliable D call. Germline CDR1 SGHKS, CDR2 YYEKEE (reference sequence). CDR3 length equals 11 residues. V was trimmed by 4 bases and J by 6 bases, leaving 7 bases between them. CDR3 residues: CASSHRAEAFF. The DNA of the CDR3 is TGTGCCAGCAGCCACCGGGCTGAAGCTTTCTTT.

This clone was counted once. The V and J genes are TRBV4-1 and TRBJ2-1, with TRBD2 identical over 14 bases. Germline trimming cut 4 bases from V and 6 bases from J; bases unmatched to any gene: 5. The germline V gene has CDR1 MGHRA and CDR2 YSYEKL. CDR3 length equals 16 residues. DNA of the CDR3: TGCGCCAGCAGCCTAGCCGGGACTAGCGGGAGCAATGAGCAGTTCTTC. Amino acid sequence: CASSLAGTSGSNEQFF.

V is TRBV5-4 and J is TRBJ2-7; 7 bases are a match to TRBD1. CDR1 SGHNT and CDR2 YYREEE come from the germline V gene (reference sequence). The junction had 2 bases not matched to a gene; V was cut back by 2 bases and J by 6 bases. CDR3 length: 12 residues. The CDR3 here is CASSFGTVEQYF. DNA of the CDR3: TGTGCCAGCAGCTTTGGGACAGTCGAGCAGTACTTC.

V usage is TRBV6-1 and J usage is TRBJ1-1; maybe TRBD1 (5 bases). The germline V gene has CDR1 MNHNS and CDR2 SASEGT. V was pared by 1 base and J by 1 base, with 19 bases between. The length of the CDR3 is 18 residues. In nucleotides, the CDR3 is TGTGCCAGCAGTGAAGATGGGGGAGGGGCGGGCCGGAACACTGAAGCTTTCTTT. Protein product: CASSEDGGGAGRNTEAFF.

This CDR3 reads CASSSGRSSGNTIYF. As DNA, the CDR3 is TGTGCCAGCAGTTCGGGCAGAAGCTCTGGAAACACCATATATTTT. V and J are TRBV6-5 and TRBJ1-3; D gene uncertain. The CDR3 totals 15 residues. CDR1 is MNHEY, CDR2 SVGAGI, per germline. The V and J ends lost 4 bases and 0 bases respectively, with 10 bases between them.